This T cell receptor (beta chain) was sequenced in a study of brain metastases from non-small cell lung cancer (dated by TCRdb to between 2018 and 2020). General notes on the study: The immune microenvironment of paired resected primary tumors and brain metastases from non-small-cell lung cancer patients was profiled.

Library preparation was by the immunoSEQ multiplex PCR assay. Sequencing of the T-cell receptor beta chain repertoire was carried out together with a 770-gene immune expression panel. TCRdb holds this immuneACCESS table with in-frame rearrangements only. Some clones are missing; in checked studies, unresolved V genes explain under half, and the rest has no known cause. The sample table lists about 1,400 clones, more than 80% of them with a count of one. The ten largest account for roughly 12% of the sample. A few counts support this clone. The clone's antigen remains unknown. Qualities for individual bases were not recorded, and no much larger clone is one base off. A cohort of around 40 patients with surgically resected non-small-cell lung cancer, for whom both primary tumor and brain metastasis specimens were available, was included. Unmatched junction bases come to 9, with V trimmed by 2 bases and J by 5 bases. As encoded in the germline V gene, CDR1 is SGHTA while CDR2 is FQGTGA. Its CDR3 holds 16 amino acids, cysteine through phenylalanine. The CDR3 DNA has 48 bases and is translated from base 1.

The sequenced material came from tumor-adjacent normal tissue. The sequence joins TRBV7-3 to TRBJ2-3; TRBD2 agrees with 8 junctional bases. The receptor comes from a donor older than 35 with non-small cell lung cancer. The bases are TGTGCCAGCAGCTTACGTAGCGACGGGAGGGGAGATACGCAGTATTTT. This sequence encodes CASSLRSDGRGDTQYF.